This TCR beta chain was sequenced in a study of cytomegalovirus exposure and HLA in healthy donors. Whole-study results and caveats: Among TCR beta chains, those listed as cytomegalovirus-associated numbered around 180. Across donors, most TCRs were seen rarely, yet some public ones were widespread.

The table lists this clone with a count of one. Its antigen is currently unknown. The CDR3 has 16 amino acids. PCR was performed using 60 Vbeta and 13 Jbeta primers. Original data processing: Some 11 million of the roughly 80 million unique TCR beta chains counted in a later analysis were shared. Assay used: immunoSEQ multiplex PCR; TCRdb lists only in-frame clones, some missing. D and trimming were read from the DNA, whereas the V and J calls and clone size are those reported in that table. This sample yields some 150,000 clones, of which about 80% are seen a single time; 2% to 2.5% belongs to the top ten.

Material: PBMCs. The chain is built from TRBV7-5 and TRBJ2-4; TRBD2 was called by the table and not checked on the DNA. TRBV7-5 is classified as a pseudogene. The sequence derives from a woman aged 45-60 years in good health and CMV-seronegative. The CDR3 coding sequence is TGTGCCAGAAGCGTGACTAGTTTGACGGCGATGAACATTCAGTACTTC. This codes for CARSVTSLTAMNIQYF.